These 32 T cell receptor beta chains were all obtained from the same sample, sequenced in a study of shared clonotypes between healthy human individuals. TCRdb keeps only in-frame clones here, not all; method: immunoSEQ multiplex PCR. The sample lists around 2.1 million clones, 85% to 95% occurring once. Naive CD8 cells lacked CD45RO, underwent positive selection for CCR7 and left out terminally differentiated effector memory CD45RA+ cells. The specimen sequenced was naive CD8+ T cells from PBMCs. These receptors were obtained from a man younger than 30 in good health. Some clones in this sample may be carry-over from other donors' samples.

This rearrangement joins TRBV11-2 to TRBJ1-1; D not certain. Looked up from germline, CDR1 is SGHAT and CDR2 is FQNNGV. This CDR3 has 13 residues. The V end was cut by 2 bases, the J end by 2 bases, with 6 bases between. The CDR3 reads CASSLRANTEAFF. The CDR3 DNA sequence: TGTGCCAGCAGCTTAAGGGCTAACACTGAAGCTTTCTTT.

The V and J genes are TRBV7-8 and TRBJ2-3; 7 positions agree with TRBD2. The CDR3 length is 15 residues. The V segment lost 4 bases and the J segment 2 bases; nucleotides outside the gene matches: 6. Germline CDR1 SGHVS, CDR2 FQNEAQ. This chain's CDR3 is CASSSLAVYTDTQYF. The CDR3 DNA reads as TGTGCCAGCAGCTCGCTAGCGGTCTACACAGATACGCAGTATTTT.

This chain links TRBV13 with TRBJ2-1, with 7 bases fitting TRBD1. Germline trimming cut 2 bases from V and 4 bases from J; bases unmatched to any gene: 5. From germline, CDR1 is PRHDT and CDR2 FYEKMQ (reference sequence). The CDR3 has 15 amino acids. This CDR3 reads CASSLRDRFYNEQFF. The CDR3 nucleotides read TGTGCCAGCAGCTTACGGGACAGATTTTACAATGAGCAGTTCTTC.

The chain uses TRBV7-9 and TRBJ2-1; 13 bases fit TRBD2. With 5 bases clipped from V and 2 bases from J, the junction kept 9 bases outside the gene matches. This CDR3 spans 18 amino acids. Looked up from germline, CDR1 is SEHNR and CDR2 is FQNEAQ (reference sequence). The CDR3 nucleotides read TGTGCCAGCAGCGCCCAACTAGCGGGAGGGGCCCCCTACAATGAGCAGTTCTTC. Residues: CASSAQLAGGAPYNEQFF.

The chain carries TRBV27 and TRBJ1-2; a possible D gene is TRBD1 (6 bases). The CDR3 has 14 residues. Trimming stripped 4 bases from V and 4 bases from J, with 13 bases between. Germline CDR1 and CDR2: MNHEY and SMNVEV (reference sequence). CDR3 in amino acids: CASSSRGEGYGYTF. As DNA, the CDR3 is TGTGCCAGCAGTTCCAGGGGAGAGGGCTATGGCTACACCTTC.

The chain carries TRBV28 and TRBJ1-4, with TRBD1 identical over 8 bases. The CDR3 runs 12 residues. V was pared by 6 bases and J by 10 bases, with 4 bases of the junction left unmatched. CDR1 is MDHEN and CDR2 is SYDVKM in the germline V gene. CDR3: CASSRTGLKLFF. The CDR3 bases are TGTGCCAGCAGCCGGACAGGGCTAAAACTGTTTTTT.

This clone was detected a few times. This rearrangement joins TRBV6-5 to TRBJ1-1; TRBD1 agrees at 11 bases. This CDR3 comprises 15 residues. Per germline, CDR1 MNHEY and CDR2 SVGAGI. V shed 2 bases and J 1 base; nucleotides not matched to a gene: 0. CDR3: CASSYGTGGNTEAFF. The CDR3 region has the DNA TGTGCCAGCAGTTACGGGACAGGGGGGAACACTGAAGCTTTCTTT.

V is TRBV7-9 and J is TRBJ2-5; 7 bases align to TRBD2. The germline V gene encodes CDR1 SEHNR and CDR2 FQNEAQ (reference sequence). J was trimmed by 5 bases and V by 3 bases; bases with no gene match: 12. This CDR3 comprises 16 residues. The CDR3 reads CASSFVGWASGETQYF. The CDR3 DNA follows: TGTGCCAGCAGCTTCGTCGGCTGGGCTAGCGGCGAGACCCAGTACTTC.

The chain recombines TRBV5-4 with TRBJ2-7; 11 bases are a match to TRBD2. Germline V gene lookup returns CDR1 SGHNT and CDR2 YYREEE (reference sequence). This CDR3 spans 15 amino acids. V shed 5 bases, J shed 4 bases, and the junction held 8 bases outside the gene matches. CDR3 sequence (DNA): TGTGCCAGCAGTTTTGTAGCGGGAGGGCCGTACGAGCAGTACTTC. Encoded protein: CASSFVAGGPYEQYF.

The CDR3 is CASIPKPQLNQPQHF. The DNA of the CDR3 is TGTGCCAGCATCCCGAAGCCACAACTCAATCAGCCCCAGCATTTT. The rearrangement uses TRBV6-1 and TRBJ1-5; no clear D gene. The ends were cut back, 7 bases at V and 3 bases at J, with 16 bases in the middle. Germline V CDR1 and CDR2: MNHNS, SASEGT. CDR3 length equals 15 residues.

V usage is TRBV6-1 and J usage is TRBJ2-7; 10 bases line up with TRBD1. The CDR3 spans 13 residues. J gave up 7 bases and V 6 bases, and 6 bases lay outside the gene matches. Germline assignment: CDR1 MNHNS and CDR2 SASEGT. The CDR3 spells CASRAPGQGEQYF. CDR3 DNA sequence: TGTGCCAGCAGGGCACCGGGACAGGGGGAGCAGTACTTC.

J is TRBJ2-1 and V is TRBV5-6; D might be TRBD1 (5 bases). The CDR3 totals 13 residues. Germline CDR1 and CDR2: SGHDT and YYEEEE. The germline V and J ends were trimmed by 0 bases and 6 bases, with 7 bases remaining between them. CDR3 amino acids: CASSLGTLNEQFF. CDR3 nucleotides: TGTGCCAGCAGCTTGGGGACACTCAATGAGCAGTTCTTC.

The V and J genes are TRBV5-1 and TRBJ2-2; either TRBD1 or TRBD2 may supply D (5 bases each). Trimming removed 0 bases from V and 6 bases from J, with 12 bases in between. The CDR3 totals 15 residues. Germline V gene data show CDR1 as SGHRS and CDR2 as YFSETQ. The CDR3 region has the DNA TGCGCCAGCAGCTTGGTCCCGCAGGGACCCGGGGAGCTGTTTTTT. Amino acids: CASSLVPQGPGELFF.

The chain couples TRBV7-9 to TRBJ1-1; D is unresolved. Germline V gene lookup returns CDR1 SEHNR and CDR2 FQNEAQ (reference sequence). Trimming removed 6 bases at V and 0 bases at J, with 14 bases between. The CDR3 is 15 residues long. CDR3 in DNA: TGTGCCAGCAGTCCTACCCGGGCTATGAACACTGAAGCTTTCTTT. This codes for CASSPTRAMNTEAFF.

The CDR3 protein is CASSQVVGPYGYTF. The CDR3 DNA follows: TGCGCCAGCAGCCAAGTGGTAGGGCCCTATGGCTACACCTTC. This chain joins TRBV4-1 and TRBJ1-2; D unclear. V was pared by 1 base and J by 4 bases, with 10 bases between. Germline CDR1 MGHRA, CDR2 YSYEKL. This CDR3 is 14 amino acids long.

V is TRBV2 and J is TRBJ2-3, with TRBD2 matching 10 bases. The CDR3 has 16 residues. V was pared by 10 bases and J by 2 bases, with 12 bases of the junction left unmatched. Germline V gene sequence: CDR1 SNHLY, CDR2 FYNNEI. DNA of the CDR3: TGTGCCATCTTGGTTGCTAGCGGGGGCTTCACAGATACGCAGTATTTT. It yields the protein CAILVASGGFTDTQYF.

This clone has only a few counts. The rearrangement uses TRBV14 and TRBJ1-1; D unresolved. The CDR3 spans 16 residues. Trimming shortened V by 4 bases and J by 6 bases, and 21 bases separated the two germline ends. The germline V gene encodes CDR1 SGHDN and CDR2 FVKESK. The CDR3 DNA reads TGTGCCAGCAGCCGCCTCCCTATAAGGGTGGATCCTGAAGCTTTCTTT. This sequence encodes CASSRLPIRVDPEAFF.

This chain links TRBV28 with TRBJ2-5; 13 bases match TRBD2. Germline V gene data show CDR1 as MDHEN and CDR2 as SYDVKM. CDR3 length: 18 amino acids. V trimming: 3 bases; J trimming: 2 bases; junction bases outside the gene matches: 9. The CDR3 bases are TGTGCCAGCAGTTTCCCCGGGACTAGCGGGACTCCGCAAGAGACCCAGTACTTC. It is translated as CASSFPGTSGTPQETQYF.

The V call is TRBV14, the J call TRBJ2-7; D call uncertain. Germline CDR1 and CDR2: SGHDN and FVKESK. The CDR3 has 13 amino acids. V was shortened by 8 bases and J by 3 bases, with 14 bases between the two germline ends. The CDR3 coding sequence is TGTGCCAGCCACCGTGGATATAGCTACGAGCAGTACTTC. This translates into CASHRGYSYEQYF. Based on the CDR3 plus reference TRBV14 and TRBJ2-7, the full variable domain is EAGVTQFPSHSVIEKGQTVTLRCDPISGHDNLYWYRRVMGKEIKFLLHFVKESKQDESGMPNNRFLAERTGGTYSTLKVQPAELEDSGVYFCASHRGYSYEQYFGPGTRLTVT.

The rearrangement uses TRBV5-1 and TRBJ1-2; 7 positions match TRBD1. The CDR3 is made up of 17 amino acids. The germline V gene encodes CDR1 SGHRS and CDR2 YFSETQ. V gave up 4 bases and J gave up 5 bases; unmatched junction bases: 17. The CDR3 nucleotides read TGCGCCAGCAGCGAATCCGGGACAGATCCGAGTATTTATGGCTACACCTTC. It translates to CASSESGTDPSIYGYTF.

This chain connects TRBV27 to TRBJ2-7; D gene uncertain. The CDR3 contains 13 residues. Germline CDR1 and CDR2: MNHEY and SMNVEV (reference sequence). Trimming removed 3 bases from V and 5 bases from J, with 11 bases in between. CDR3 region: CASSLYPLNEQYF. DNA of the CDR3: TGTGCCAGCAGTTTGTATCCCCTGAACGAGCAGTACTTC.

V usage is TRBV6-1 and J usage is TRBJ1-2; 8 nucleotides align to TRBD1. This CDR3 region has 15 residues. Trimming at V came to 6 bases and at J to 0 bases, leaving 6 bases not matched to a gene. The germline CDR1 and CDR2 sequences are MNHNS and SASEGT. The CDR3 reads CASSQDRAANYGYTF. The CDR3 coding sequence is TGTGCCAGCAGCCAGGACAGGGCGGCTAACTATGGCTACACCTTC.

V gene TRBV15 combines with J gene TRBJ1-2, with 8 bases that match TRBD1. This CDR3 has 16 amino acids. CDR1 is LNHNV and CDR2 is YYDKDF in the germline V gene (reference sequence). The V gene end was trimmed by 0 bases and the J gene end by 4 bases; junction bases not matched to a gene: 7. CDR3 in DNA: TGTGCCACCAGCAGAGATCGCACAGGGGGTGCCTATGGCTACACCTTC. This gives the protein CATSRDRTGGAYGYTF.

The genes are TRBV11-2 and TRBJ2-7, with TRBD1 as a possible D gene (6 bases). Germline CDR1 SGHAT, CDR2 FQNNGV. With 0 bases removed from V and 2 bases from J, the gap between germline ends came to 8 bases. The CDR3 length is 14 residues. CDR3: CASSLDAGAYEQYF. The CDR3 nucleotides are TGTGCCAGCAGCTTAGATGCAGGGGCCTACGAGCAGTACTTC.

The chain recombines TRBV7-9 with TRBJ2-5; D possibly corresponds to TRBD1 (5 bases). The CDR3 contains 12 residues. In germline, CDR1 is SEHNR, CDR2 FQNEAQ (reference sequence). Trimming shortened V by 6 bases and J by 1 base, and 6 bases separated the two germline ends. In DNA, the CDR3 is TGTGCCAGCAGAGGGGTCCAAGAGACCCAGTACTTC. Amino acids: CASRGVQETQYF.

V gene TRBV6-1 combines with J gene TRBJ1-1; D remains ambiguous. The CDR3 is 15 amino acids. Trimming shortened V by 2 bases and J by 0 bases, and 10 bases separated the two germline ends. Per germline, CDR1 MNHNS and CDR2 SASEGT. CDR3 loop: CASSERTVMNTEAFF. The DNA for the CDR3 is TGTGCCAGCAGTGAACGGACGGTAATGAACACTGAAGCTTTCTTT.

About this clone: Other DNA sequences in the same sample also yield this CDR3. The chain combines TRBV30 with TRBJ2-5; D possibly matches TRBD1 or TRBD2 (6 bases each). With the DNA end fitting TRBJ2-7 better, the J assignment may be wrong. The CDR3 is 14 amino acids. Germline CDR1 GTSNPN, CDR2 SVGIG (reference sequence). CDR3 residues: CAWRGAGHSYEQYF. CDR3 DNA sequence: TGTGCCTGGAGGGGGGCGGGACACTCCTACGAGCAGTACTTC.

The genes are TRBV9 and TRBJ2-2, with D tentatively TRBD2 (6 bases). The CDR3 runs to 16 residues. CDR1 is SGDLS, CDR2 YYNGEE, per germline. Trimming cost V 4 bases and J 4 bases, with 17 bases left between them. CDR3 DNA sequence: TGTGCCAGCAGCCCCCTAAATCGGGAGCGCACCGGGGAGCTGTTTTTT. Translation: CASSPLNRERTGELFF.

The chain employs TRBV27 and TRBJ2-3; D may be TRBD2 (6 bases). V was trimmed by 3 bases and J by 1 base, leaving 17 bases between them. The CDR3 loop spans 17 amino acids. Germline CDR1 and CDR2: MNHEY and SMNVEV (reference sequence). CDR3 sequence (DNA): TGTGCCAGCAGTTTGGGGGGATTCTATAGCGGCACAGATACGCAGTATTTT. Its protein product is CASSLGGFYSGTDTQYF.

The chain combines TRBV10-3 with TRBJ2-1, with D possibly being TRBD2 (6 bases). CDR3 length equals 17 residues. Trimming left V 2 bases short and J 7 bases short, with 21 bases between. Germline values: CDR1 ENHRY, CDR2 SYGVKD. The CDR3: CAISEPHGTLLANEQFF. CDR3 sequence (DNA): TGTGCCATCAGTGAGCCCCACGGGACTCTCCTAGCTAATGAGCAGTTCTTC.

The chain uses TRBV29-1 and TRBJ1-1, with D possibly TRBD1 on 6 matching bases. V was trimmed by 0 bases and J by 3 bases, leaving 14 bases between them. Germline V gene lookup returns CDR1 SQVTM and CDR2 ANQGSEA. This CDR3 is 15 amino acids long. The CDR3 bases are TGCAGCGTTGAAGATCGGGGGGGACAACACACTGAAGCTTTCTTT. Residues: CSVEDRGGQHTEAFF. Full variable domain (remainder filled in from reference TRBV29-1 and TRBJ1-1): SAVISQKPSRDICQRGTSLTIQCQVDSQVTMMFWYRQQPGQSLTLIATANQGSEATYESGFVIDKFPISRPNLTFSTLTVSNMSPEDSSIYLCSVEDRGGQHTEAFFGQGTRLTVV.

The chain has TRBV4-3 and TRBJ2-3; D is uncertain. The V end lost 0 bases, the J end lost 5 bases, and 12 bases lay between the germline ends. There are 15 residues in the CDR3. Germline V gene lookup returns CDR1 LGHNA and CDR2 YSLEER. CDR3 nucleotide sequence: TGCGCCAGCAGCCAAGAAAGTCAGTCCAAAGATACGCAGTATTTT. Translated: CASSQESQSKDTQYF.